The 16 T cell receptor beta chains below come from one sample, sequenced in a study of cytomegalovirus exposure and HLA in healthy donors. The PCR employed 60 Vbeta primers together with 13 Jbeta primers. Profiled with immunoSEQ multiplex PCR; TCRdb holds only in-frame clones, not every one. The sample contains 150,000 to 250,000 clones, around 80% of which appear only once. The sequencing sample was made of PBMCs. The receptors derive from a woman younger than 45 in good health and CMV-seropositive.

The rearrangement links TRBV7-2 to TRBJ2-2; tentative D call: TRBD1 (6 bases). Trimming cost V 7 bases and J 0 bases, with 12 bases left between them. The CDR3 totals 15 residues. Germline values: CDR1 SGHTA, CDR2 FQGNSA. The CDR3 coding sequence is TGTGCCAGCACTCCCGGGACACCGAACACCGGGGAGCTGTTTTTT. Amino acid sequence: CASTPGTPNTGELFF.

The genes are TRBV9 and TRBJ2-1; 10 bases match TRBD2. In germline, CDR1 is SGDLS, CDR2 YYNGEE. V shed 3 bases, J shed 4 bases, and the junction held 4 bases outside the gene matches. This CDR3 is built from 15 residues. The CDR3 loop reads CASSALAGSYNEQFF. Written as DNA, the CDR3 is TGTGCCAGCAGCGCACTAGCGGGGTCATACAATGAGCAGTTCTTC.

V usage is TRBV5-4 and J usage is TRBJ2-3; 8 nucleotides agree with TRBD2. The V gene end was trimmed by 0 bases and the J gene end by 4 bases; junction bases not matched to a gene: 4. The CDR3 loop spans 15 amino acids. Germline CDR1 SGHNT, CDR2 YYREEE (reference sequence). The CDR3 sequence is CASSLDGGAADTQYF. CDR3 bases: TGTGCCAGCAGCTTGGACGGGGGGGCCGCAGATACGCAGTATTTT.

CDR3 region: CATSRGHGGGRLDNEQFF. The CDR3 DNA is TGTGCCACCAGCAGAGGCCACGGGGGGGGGCGGCTCGACAATGAGCAGTTCTTC. V is TRBV15 and J is TRBJ2-1; 8 bases are shared with TRBD2. In germline, CDR1 is LNHNV, CDR2 YYDKDF (reference sequence). The CDR3 is 18 amino acids. With 1 base clipped from V and 5 bases from J, the junction kept 13 bases outside the gene matches.

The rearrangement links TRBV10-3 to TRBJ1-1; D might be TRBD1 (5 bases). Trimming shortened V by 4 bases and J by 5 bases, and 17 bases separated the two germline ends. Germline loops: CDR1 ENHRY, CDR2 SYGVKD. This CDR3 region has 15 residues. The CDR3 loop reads CAISAGIGAATEAFF. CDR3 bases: TGTGCCATCAGTGCTGGGATAGGGGCGGCAACTGAAGCTTTCTTT.

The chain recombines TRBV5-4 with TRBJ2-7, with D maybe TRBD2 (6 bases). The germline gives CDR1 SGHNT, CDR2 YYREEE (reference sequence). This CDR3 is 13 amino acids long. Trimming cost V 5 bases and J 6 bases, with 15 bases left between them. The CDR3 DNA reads TGTGCCAGCAGGTGGAGCGGGTCGCTCGAGCAGTACTTC. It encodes CASRWSGSLEQYF.

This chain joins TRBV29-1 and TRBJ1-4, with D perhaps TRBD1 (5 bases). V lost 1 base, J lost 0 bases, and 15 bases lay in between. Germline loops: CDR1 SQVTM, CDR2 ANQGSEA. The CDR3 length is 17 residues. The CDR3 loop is CSVEGKGRVATNEKLFF. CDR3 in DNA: TGCAGCGTTGAAGGGAAAGGCAGGGTTGCAACTAATGAAAAACTGTTTTTT.

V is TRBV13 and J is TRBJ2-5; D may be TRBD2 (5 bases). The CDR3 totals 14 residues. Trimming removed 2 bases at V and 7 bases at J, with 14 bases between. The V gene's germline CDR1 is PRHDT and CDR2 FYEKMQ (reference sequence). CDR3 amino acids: CASSLSEGWVTQYF. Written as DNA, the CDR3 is TGTGCCAGCAGCTTATCCGAGGGATGGGTGACCCAGTACTTC.

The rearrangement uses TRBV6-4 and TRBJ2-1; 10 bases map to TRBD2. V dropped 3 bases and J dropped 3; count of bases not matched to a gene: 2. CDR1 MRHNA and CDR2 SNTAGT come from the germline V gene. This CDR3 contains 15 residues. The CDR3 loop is CASSEASGGYNEQFF. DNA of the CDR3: TGTGCCAGCAGTGAAGCTAGCGGGGGCTACAATGAGCAGTTCTTC.

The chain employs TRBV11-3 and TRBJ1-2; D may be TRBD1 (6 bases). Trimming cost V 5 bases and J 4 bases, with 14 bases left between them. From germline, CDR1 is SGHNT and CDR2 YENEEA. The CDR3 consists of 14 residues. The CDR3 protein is CASSPQGRIYGYTF. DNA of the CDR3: TGTGCCAGCAGCCCTCAGGGGCGCATCTATGGCTACACCTTC.

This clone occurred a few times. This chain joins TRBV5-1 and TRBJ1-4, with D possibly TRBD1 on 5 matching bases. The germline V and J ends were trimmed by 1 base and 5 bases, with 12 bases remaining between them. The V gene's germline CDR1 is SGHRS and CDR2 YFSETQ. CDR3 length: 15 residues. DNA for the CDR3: TGCGCCAGCAGCTTGAGGGACTTAAGAAATGAAAAACTGTTTTTT. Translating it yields CASSLRDLRNEKLFF. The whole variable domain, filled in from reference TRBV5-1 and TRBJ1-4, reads KAGVTQTPRYLIKTRGQQVTLSCSPISGHRSVSWYQQTPGQGLQFLFEYFSETQRNKGNFPGRFSGRQFSNSRSEMNVSTLELGDSALYLCASSLRDLRNEKLFFGSGTQLSVL.

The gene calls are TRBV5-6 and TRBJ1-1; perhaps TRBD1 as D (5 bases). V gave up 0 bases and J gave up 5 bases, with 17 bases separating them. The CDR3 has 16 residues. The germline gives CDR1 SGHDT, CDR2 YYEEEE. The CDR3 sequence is CASSLGGGPEVTEAFF. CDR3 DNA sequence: TGTGCCAGCAGCTTGGGGGGGGGTCCTGAGGTGACTGAAGCTTTCTTT. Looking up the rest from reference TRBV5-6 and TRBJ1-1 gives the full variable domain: DAGVTQSPTHLIKTRGQQVTLRCSPKSGHDTVSWYQQALGQGPQFIFQYYEEEERQRGNFPDRFSGHQFPNYSSELNVNALLLGDSALYLCASSLGGGPEVTEAFFGQGTRLTVV.

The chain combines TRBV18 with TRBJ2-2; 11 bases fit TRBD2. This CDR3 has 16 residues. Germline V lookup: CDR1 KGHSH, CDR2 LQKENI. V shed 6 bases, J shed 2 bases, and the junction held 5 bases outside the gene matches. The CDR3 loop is CASSPTSGRNTGELFF. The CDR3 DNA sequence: TGTGCCAGCTCGCCTACTAGCGGGAGAAACACCGGGGAGCTGTTTTTT.

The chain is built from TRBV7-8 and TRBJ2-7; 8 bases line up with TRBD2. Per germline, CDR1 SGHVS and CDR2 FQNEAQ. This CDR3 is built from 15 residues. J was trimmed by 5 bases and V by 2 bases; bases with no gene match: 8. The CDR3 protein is CASSLSHSGTHEQYF. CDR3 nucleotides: TGTGCCAGCAGCTTATCACATAGCGGGACCCACGAGCAGTACTTC.

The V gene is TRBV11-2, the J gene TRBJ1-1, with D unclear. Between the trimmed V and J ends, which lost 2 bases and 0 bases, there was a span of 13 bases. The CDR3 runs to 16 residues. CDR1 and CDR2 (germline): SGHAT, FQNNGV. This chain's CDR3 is CASSLRTVLMNTEAFF. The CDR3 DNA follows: TGTGCCAGCAGCTTACGCACGGTTCTGATGAACACTGAAGCTTTCTTT.

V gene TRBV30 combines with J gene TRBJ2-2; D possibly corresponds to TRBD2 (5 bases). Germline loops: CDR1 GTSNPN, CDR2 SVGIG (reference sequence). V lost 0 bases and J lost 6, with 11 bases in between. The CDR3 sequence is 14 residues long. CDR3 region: CAWSVLSGSGELFF. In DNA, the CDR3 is TGTGCCTGGAGTGTACTCAGCGGCTCCGGGGAGCTGTTTTTT.